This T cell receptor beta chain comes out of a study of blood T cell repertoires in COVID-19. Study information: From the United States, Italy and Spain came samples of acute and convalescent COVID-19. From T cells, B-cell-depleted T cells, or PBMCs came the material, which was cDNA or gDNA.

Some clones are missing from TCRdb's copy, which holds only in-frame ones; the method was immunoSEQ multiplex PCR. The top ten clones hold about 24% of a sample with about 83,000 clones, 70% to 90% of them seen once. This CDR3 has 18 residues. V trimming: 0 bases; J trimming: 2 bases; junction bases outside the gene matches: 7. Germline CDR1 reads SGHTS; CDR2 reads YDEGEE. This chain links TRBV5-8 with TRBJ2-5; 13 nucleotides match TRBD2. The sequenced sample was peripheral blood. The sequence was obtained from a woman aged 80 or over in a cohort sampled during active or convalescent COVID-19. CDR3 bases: TGTGCCAGCAGCTTGGGACTAGCGGGAGGCCCCTTACAAGAGACCCAGTACTTC. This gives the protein CASSLGLAGGPLQETQYF.